This T cell receptor (beta chain) is from a study of human T cells and chemical hapten exposure. Turning to the study itself: On about 2 cm by about 2 cm of upper inner arm skin, sensitization was performed with 2% DPC. Study-wide results and limits: Donor immune responses may differ from healthy people's, since all donors had alopecia. Significantly more large CDR3 similarity clusters were formed by expanded TCRs than by controls.

Per the original data handling: Samples had a median of 95,638 TCRs, ranging roughly 20,000 to 750,000. TCRdb reprocessed the RACE reads via MiXCR and lists one record per CDR3 protein. These V and J calls are TCRdb output, not the study's own analysis. The data show some 94,000 distinct CDR3 sequences, with roughly 12% seen just once and over 2% held by the top ten. The sample's time point: patch test 1, 2 weeks after DPC sensitization. Treatment reported: therapeutic diphenylcyclopropenone sensitization with weekly scalp DPC. The sample holds many counts of this clonotype. Its antigen is unknown. The sequenced sample was whole blood, obtained in connection with sensitization to the hapten diphenylcyclopropenone (DPC). The sequence derives from a woman aged 40 to 50 with alopecia areata. Some clones in this sample may be carry-over from other donors' samples.

CDR3 in amino acids: CASSIGQGTNTGELFF. CDR3 sequence (DNA): TGTGCCAGTAGTATAGGACAGGGAACAAACACCGGGGAGCTGTTTTTT. The gene calls are TRBV19 and TRBJ2-2, with 7 positions matching TRBD1. Trimming at V came to 1 base and at J to 2 bases, leaving 4 bases not matched to a gene. The germline V gene has CDR1 LNHDA and CDR2 SQIVND (reference sequence). This CDR3 has 16 amino acids. The entire variable domain, with the rest obtained from reference TRBV19 and TRBJ2-2, is as follows: DGGITQSPKYLFRKEGQNVTLSCEQNLNHDAMYWYRQDPGQGLRLIYYSQIVNDFQKGDIAEGYSVSREKKESFPLTVTSAQKNPTAFYLCASSIGQGTNTGELFFGEGSRLTVL.